This T cell receptor (beta chain) emerged from a study of T-cell reconstitution after alpha-beta-depleted transplantation in children. Preparation of the TCRbeta library was carried out with unique molecular identifiers. MiXCR was run by TCRdb on the PCR reads, yielding one entry per CDR3 protein. This sample has about 400,000 distinct CDR3 sequences; about an eighth occur once, and the top ten carry around 4.5%. The CDR3 has 16 amino acids. Unmatched junction bases numbered 10, after V lost 5 bases and J lost 3 bases. Germline V gene lookup returns CDR1 LGHDT and CDR2 YNNKEL (reference sequence). The receptor was derived from a human donor who donated a stem cell graft to a child with Fanconi anemia. The genes are TRBV3-1 and TRBJ2-3; 8 positions match TRBD2. The sequencing here drew on PBMCs, taken from the stem cell graft. The CDR3 loop is CASSEARGARTDTQYF. The CDR3 region has the DNA TGTGCCAGCAGCGAAGCGCGGGGGGCACGTACAGATACGCAGTATTTT.